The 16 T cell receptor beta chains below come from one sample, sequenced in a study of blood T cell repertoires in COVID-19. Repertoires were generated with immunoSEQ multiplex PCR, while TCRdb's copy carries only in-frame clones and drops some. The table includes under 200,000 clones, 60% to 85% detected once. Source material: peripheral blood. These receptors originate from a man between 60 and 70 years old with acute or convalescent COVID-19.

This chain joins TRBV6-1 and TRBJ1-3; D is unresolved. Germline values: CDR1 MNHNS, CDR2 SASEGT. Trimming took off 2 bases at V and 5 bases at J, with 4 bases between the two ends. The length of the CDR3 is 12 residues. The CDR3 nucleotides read TGTGCCAGCAGTGAACAGAGAAACACCATATATTTT. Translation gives CASSEQRNTIYF.

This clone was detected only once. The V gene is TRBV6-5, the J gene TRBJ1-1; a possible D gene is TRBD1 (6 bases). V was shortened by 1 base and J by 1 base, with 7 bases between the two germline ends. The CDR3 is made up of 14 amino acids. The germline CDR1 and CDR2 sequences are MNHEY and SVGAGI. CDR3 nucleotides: TGTGCCAGCAGTTACTGGGACACGAACACTGAAGCTTTCTTT. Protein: CASSYWDTNTEAFF.

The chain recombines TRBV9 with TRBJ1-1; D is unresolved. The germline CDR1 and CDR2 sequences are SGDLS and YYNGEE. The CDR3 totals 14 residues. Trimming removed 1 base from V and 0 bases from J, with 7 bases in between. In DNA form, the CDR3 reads TGTGCCAGCAGCGTAAACACGCTGAACACTGAAGCTTTCTTT. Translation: CASSVNTLNTEAFF.

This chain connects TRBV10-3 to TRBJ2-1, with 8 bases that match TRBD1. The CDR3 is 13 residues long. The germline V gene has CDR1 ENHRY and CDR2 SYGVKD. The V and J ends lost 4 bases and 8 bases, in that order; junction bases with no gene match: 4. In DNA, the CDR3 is TGTGCCATCAGTGTGCTACAGGGGGATGAGCAGTTCTTC. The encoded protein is CAISVLQGDEQFF.

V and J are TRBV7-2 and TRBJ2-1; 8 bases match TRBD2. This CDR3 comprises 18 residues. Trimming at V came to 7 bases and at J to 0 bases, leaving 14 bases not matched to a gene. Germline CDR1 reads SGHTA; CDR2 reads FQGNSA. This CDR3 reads CASKNAGGGLSSYNEQFF. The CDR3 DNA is TGTGCCAGCAAAAACGCCGGGGGGGGACTTAGCTCCTACAATGAGCAGTTCTTC. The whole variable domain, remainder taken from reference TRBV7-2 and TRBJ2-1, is GAGVSQSPSNKVTEKGKDVELRCDPISGHTALYWYRQSLGQGLEFLIYFQGNSAPDKSGLPSDRFSAERTGGSVSTLTIQRTQQEDSAVYLCASKNAGGGLSSYNEQFFGPGTRLTVL.

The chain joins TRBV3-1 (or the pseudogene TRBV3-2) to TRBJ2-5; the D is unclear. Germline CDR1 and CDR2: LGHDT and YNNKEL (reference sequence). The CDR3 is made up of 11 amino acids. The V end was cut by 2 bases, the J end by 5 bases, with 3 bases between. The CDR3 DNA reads TGTGCCAGCAGCCAACGGGAGACCCAGTACTTC. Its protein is CASSQRETQYF.

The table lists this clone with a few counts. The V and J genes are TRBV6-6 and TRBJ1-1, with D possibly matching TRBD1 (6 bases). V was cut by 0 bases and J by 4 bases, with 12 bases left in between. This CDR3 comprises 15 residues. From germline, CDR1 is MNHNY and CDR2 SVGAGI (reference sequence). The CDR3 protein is CASSYSRGSGTEAFF. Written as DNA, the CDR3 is TGTGCCAGCAGTTACTCGAGGGGGAGTGGCACTGAAGCTTTCTTT.

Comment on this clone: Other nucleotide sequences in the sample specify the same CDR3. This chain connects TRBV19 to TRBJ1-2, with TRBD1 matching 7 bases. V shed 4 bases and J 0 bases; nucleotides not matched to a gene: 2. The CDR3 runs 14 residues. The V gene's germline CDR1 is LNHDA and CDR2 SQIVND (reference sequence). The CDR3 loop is CASSRGTANYGYTF. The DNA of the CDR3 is TGTGCCAGTAGTAGGGGGACAGCTAACTATGGCTACACCTTC.

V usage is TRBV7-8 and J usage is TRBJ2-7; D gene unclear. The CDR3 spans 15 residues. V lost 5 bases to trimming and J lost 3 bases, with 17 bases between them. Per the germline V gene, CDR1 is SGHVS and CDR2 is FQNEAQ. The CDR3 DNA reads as TGTGCCAGCAGCAGAGGTCGGCGGAGCTTCTACGAGCAGTACTTC. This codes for CASSRGRRSFYEQYF.

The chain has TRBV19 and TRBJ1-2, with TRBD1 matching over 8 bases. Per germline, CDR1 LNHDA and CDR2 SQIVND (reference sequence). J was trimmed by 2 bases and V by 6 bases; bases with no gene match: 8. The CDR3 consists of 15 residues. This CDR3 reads CASSLTGDRNYGYTF. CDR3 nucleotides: TGTGCCAGTAGCCTGACAGGGGATCGGAACTATGGCTACACCTTC.

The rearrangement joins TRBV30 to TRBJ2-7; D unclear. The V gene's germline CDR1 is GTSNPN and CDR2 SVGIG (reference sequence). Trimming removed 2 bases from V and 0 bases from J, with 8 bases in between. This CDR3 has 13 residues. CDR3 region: CAWSTDNSYEQYF. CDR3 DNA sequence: TGTGCCTGGAGTACAGACAACTCCTACGAGCAGTACTTC. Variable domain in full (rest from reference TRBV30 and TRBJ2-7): SQTIHQWPATLVQPVGSPLSLECTVEGTSNPNLYWYRQAAGRGLQLLFYSVGIGQISSEVPQNLSASRPQDRQFILSSKKLLLSDSGFYLCAWSTDNSYEQYFGPGTRLTVT.

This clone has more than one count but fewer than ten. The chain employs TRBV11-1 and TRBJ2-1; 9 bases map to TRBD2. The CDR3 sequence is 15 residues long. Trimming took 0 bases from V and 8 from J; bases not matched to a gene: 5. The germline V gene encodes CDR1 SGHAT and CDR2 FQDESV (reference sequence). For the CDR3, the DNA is TGTGCCAGCAGCTTAGCGTCGGGACTAGCCCATGAGCAGTTCTTC. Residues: CASSLASGLAHEQFF.

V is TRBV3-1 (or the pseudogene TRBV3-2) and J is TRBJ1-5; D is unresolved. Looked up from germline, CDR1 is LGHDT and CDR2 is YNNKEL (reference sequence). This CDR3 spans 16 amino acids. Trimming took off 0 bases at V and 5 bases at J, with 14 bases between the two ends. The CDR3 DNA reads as TGTGCCAGCAGCCAAGAGGGGTGGACTGATGATCAGCCCCAGCATTTT. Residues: CASSQEGWTDDQPQHF.

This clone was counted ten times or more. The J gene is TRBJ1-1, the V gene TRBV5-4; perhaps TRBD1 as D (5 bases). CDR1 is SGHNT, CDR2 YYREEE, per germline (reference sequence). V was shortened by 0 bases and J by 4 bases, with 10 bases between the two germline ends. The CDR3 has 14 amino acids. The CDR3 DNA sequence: TGTGCCAGCAGCTTGGTCGGGGGAGGCACTGAAGCTTTCTTT. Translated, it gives CASSLVGGGTEAFF. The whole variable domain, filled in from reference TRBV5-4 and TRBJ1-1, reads ETGVTQSPTHLIKTRGQQVTLRCSSQSGHNTVSWYQQALGQGPQFIFQYYREEENGRGNFPPRFSGLQFPNYSSELNVNALELDDSALYLCASSLVGGGTEAFFGQGTRLTVV.

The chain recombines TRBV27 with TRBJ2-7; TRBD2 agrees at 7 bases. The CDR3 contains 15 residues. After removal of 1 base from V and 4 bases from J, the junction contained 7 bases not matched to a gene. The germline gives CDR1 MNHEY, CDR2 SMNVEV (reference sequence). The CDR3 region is CASSLWAAGEYEQYF. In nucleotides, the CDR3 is TGTGCCAGCAGTTTATGGGCGGCGGGGGAATACGAGCAGTACTTC.

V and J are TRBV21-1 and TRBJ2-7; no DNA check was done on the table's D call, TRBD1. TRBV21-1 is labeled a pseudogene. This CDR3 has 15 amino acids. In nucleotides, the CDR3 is TGTGCCAGCAGCAAAGTGTCGCAGGGGGTTTACGAGCAGTACTTC. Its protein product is CASSKVSQGVYEQYF.